One sample yielded the 5 T cell receptor beta chains listed below, sequenced in a study of blood T cell repertoires in COVID-19 (TCRdb year 2020). Library preparation was by the immunoSEQ multiplex PCR assay. Imported from immuneACCESS, the table was reduced by TCRdb to in-frame sequences with V and J called. These copies leave out some clones; in studies compared against another copy, an unresolved V gene accounts for under half, and the cause of the remainder is not known. In all, the sample holds 200,000 to 250,000 clones, and 90% of those were seen once. The ten top clones hold about 15% of the sample. What was sequenced was PBMCs or T cells enriched from blood (not recorded which). The receptors originated from a man aged 30 to 45 who had been exposed to COVID-19.

This chain uses TRBV5-6 with TRBJ2-5; D may be TRBD1 (8 bases). V lost 4 bases, J lost 5 bases, and 18 bases lay in between. Germline CDR1 and CDR2: SGHDT and YYEEEE. The CDR3 contains 15 residues. The CDR3 here is CASSLGQGGTETQYF. DNA for the CDR3: TGTGCCAGCAGCCTTGGACAGGGAGGGACGGAGACCCAGTACTTC. The full variable domain, its missing parts supplied by reference TRBV5-6 and TRBJ2-5, is DAGVTQSPTHLIKTRGQQVTLRCSPKSGHDTVSWYQQALGQGPQFIFQYYEEEERQRGNFPDRFSGHQFPNYSSELNVNALLLGDSALYLCASSLGQGGTETQYFGPGTRLLVL.

The chain is built from TRBV18 and TRBJ1-2, with D perhaps matching TRBD1 (5 bases). V was shortened by 3 bases and J by 4 bases, with 12 bases between the two germline ends. This CDR3 has 14 amino acids. Germline V gene sequence: CDR1 KGHSH, CDR2 LQKENI. CDR3 sequence (DNA): TGTGCCAGCTCACCCCCAGGGCAGATCTATGGCTACACCTTC. This encodes CASSPPGQIYGYTF.

This chain links TRBV2 with TRBJ1-2, with TRBD1 as a possible D gene (6 bases). This CDR3 comprises 12 residues. V lost 4 bases and J 8 bases, leaving 11 bases between the germline ends. CDR1 is SNHLY, CDR2 FYNNEI, per germline. The CDR3 nucleotides read TGTGCCAGCAGTGGGACAGCCAAAGGCTACACCTTC. Translation gives CASSGTAKGYTF.

The chain has TRBV6-5 and TRBJ2-1; TRBD2 agrees at 13 bases. The V gene end was trimmed by 7 bases and the J gene end by 8 bases; junction bases not matched to a gene: 5. The CDR3 totals 14 residues. From germline, CDR1 is MNHEY and CDR2 SVGAGI. CDR3 sequence reads: CASITSGGGHEQFF. The CDR3 DNA reads TGTGCCAGCATAACTAGCGGGGGGGGCCATGAGCAGTTCTTC.

Worth noting for this clone: An end of the junction differs from the germline gene, which may be a read error. This chain's CDR3 is CASSLYVMGTDTQYF. The CDR3 DNA follows: TGTGCCAGCAGCTTATACGTTATGGGCACAGATACGCAATATTTT. The rearrangement uses TRBV7-8 and TRBJ2-3; D gene uncertain. This CDR3 has 15 residues. Germline V gene lookup returns CDR1 SGHVS and CDR2 FQNEAQ.